Following are 10 T cell receptor beta chains from one sample sequenced in a study of HIV-infected children after antiretroviral therapy interruption. As to treatment: PENTA 11 planned treatment interruption arm or continuous ART arm. A 3' RACE protocol on RNA, with unique molecular identifiers, produced the TCR library. TCRdb redid the calling of the 3' RACE reads with MiXCR, one entry per CDR3 protein. Of about 89,000 distinct CDR3 sequences in the sample, about 7.2% were seen once. This specimen consisted of CD45RA+ CD4+ T cells from PBMCs, pooled from several time points, obtained from a donor given antiretroviral therapy, either interrupted or continuous. Subset given: naive CD4+ CD45RA+ CD45RO- T cells. These receptors all come from a pool of human donors with HIV.

This clonotype was observed at least ten times. The gene calls are TRBV5-1 and TRBJ2-3; maybe TRBD2 (6 bases). The CDR3 is made up of 17 amino acids. The germline V gene has CDR1 SGHRS and CDR2 YFSETQ. V lost 4 bases and J lost 7, with 25 bases in between. The CDR3 loop is CASSPFPTGLGGNTQYF. The CDR3 DNA follows: TGCGCCAGCAGCCCTTTCCCAACCGGACTGGGGGGAAATACGCAGTATTTT. The variable domain in full, with the rest retrieved from reference TRBV5-1 and TRBJ2-3, is KAGVTQTPRYLIKTRGQQVTLSCSPISGHRSVSWYQQTPGQGLQFLFEYFSETQRNKGNFPGRFSGRQFSNSRSEMNVSTLELGDSALYLCASSPFPTGLGGNTQYFGPGTRLTVL.

This clonotype has at least ten counts. The chain combines TRBV5-4 with TRBJ1-1, with a weak D call TRBD1 (6 bases). The CDR3 spans 14 residues. The V gene lost 7 bases and the J gene lost 1 base, with 14 bases spanning the gap. Germline assignment: CDR1 SGHNT and CDR2 YYREEE (reference sequence). CDR3 bases: TGTGCCAGCGGGACACGTAATGAGAACACTGAAGCTTTCTTT. Residues: CASGTRNENTEAFF.

This clonotype showed up many times. The rearrangement links TRBV20-1 to TRBJ2-7; 9 bases match TRBD2. The CDR3 is 14 residues long. V trimming: 4 bases; J trimming: 1 base; junction bases outside the gene matches: 5. Germline CDR1 and CDR2: DFQATT and SNEGSKA (reference sequence). CDR3 in DNA: TGCAGTGCTAATCTAGCGGGGATTTCCTACGAGCAGTACTTC. This codes for CSANLAGISYEQYF.

This clonotype was detected a few times. Here the CDR3 DNA reads TGTGCCACCAGTGATTGGGGATCTAGCGGGGGGCCAATCTCTGGGGCCAACGTCCTGACTTTC. This translates into CATSDWGSSGGPISGANVLTF. This chain uses TRBV24-1 with TRBJ2-6; 11 nucleotides line up with TRBD2. This CDR3 contains 21 residues. V lost 2 bases to trimming and J lost 0 bases; unmatched junction nucleotides: 11. Germline V gives CDR1 KGHDR, CDR2 SFDVKD.

This clonotype is categorized as medium-sized. In nucleotides, the CDR3 is TGCAGCGTTCGATCGGGGACCGCTTCAGATACGCAGTATTTT. Protein sequence: CSVRSGTASDTQYF. J is TRBJ2-3 and V is TRBV29-1, with D tentatively TRBD1 or TRBD2 (5 bases each). The CDR3 runs 14 residues. With 5 bases removed from V and 4 bases from J, the gap between germline ends came to 16 bases. Germline V CDR1 and CDR2: SQVTM, ANQGSEA.

There are many counts of this clonotype. V gene TRBV10-1 combines with J gene TRBJ2-1; D may correspond to TRBD1 or TRBD2 (5 bases each). With 3 bases removed from V and 0 bases from J, the gap between germline ends came to 9 bases. Germline CDR1 is WNHNN and CDR2 is SYGVQD (reference sequence). The CDR3 contains 15 residues. In DNA, the CDR3 is TGCGCCAGCAGTGAATCAGGGAGCTCCTACAATGAGCAGTTCTTC. It specifies CASSESGSSYNEQFF.

At least ten counts were recorded for this clonotype. CDR3 protein: CAISESGIVGPNTGELFF. CDR3 in DNA: TGTGCCATCAGTGAGTCGGGAATAGTTGGGCCGAACACCGGGGAGCTGTTTTTT. The chain carries TRBV10-3 and TRBJ2-2, with D uncertain. Trimming cost V 0 bases and J 0 bases, with 14 bases left between them. The CDR3 loop spans 18 amino acids. The germline V gene has CDR1 ENHRY and CDR2 SYGVKD.

The chain uses TRBV29-1 and TRBJ2-5, with D perhaps TRBD2 (5 bases). This CDR3 contains 11 residues. Trimming stripped 4 bases from V and 11 bases from J, with 14 bases between. CDR1 and CDR2 from the germline V gene are SQVTM and ANQGSEA. CDR3 sequence reads: CSVATGRNQYF. CDR3 bases: TGCAGCGTTGCCACGGGAAGGAATCAGTACTTC.

This clonotype was recorded at least ten times. This chain links TRBV7-9 with TRBJ2-7; 9 bases are a match to TRBD1. Germline lookup yields CDR1 SEHNR and CDR2 FQNEAQ (reference sequence). V was pared by 4 bases and J by 5 bases, with 9 bases of the junction left unmatched. CDR3 size: 15 residues. The CDR3 region is CASSSLAGQGNEQYF. The CDR3 nucleotides read TGTGCCAGCAGCTCCCTTGCGGGACAGGGTAACGAGCAGTACTTC.

In regard to this clonotype: It may be a read error: a sequence one base away is much more abundant. The genes are TRBV20-1 and TRBJ1-1; no clear D gene. This CDR3 is built from 11 residues. The ends were cut back, 3 bases at V and 3 bases at J, with 5 bases in the middle. Germline CDR1 DFQATT, CDR2 SNEGSKA (reference sequence). The CDR3 DNA sequence: TGCAGTGCTAGTCAGGACACTGAAGCTTTCTTT. Its protein product is CSASQDTEAFF.